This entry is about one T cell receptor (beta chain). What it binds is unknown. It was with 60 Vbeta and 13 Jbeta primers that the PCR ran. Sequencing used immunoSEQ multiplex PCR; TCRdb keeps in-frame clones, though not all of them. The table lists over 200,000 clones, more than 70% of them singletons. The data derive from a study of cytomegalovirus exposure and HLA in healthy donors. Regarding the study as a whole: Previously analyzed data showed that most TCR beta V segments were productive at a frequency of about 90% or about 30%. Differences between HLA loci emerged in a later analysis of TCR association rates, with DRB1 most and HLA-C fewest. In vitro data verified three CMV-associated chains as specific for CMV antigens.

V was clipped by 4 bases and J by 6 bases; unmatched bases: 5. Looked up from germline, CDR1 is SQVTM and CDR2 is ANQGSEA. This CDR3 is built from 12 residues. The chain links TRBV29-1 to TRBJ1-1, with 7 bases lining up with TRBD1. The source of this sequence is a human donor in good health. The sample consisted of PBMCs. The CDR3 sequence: CSVGTGDPEAFF. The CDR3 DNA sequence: TGCAGCGTTGGAACAGGGGACCCTGAAGCTTTCTTT.